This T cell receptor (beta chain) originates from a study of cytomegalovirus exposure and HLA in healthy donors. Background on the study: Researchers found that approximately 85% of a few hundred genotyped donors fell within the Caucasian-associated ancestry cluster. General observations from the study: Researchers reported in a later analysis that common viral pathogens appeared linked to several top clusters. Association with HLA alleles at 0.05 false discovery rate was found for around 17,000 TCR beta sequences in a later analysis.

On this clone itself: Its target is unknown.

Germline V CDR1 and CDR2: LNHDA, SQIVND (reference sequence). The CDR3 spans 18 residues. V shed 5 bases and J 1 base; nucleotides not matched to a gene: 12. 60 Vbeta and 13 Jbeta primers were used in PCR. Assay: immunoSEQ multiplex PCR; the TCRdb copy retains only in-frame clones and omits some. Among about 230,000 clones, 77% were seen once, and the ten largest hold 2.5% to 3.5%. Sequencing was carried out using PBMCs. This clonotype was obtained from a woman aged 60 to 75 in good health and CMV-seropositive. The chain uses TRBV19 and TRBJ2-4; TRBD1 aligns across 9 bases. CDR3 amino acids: CASSPGQGFVSAKNIQYF. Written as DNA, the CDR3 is TGTGCCAGTAGTCCGGGACAGGGCTTCGTTTCCGCCAAAAACATTCAGTACTTC. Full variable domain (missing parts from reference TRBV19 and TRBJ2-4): DGGITQSPKYLFRKEGQNVTLSCEQNLNHDAMYWYRQDPGQGLRLIYYSQIVNDFQKGDIAEGYSVSREKKESFPLTVTSAQKNPTAFYLCASSPGQGFVSAKNIQYFGAGTRLSVL.